The 2 T cell receptor beta chains in this list originate from one sample, sequenced in a study of identical twins. TCRdb recomputed calls from the 5' RACE reads with MiXCR, one row per CDR3 protein. The sample has about 430,000 distinct CDR3 sequences; around a sixth are singletons. The sequencing input was naive T cells sorted from blood. These receptors all stem from a man aged 50 to 59 in good health.

In its sample, this clonotype was seen many times. The genes are TRBV5-1 and TRBJ2-1; perhaps TRBD1 as D (5 bases). The CDR3 extends over 15 amino acids. CDR1 is SGHRS, CDR2 YFSETQ, per germline. V was clipped by 0 bases and J by 8 bases, with 15 bases between them. The CDR3 region is CASSLVVGHRDEQFF. The CDR3 DNA sequence: TGCGCCAGCAGCTTGGTAGTCGGACATCGGGATGAGCAGTTCTTC. Using reference TRBV5-1 and TRBJ2-1 for the parts outside the CDR3, the full variable domain is KAGVTQTPRYLIKTRGQQVTLSCSPISGHRSVSWYQQTPGQGLQFLFEYFSETQRNKGNFPGRFSGRQFSNSRSEMNVSTLELGDSALYLCASSLVVGHRDEQFFGPGTRLTVL.

This chain uses TRBV27 with TRBJ1-5, with D perhaps TRBD1 (6 bases). There are 15 residues in the CDR3. Germline V CDR1 and CDR2: MNHEY, SMNVEV (reference sequence). Between the trimmed V and J ends, which lost 5 bases and 4 bases, there was a span of 15 bases. CDR3 DNA: TGTGCCAGCAGTGGGCTGGGGGCAGGTAATCAGCCCCAGCATTTT. Its protein product is CASSGLGAGNQPQHF.